The T cell receptor (beta chain) described here comes from a study of cytomegalovirus exposure and HLA in healthy donors. Study-wide findings and caveats: The authors enumerated around 150 TCR beta chains as linked to cytomegalovirus. The study carried out a later analysis of TCR beta sequences. It associated approximately 15,000 of them with specific HLA alleles at a false discovery rate of 0.05.

60 Vbeta and 13 Jbeta primers were used in PCR. TCRdb's copy holds only in-frame clones and misses some; the assay was immunoSEQ multiplex PCR. The repertoire holds tens of thousands of clones, with over 60% as singletons. V lost 2 bases and J 5 bases, leaving 9 bases between the germline ends. Germline V gene sequence: CDR1 SNHLY, CDR2 FYNNEI. The CDR3 spans 13 residues. Note on this clone: What it binds is unknown.

Sequenced material: PBMCs. The genes are TRBV2 and TRBJ1-1, with a possible D match to TRBD1 (5 bases). This clonotype originated in a male donor in good health and CMV-seronegative. The CDR3 DNA reads TGTGCCAGCAGTGAATATCGGGGGACTGAAGCTTTCTTT. Protein: CASSEYRGTEAFF.